This is a list of T cell receptor beta chains from one sample in a study of shared T cell receptors in the human thymus. Data came from immunoSEQ multiplex PCR; TCRdb stores just in-frame clones and leaves some out. The sample contains roughly 710,000 clones, around 85% of which appear only once. These data also featured in a second study, about human thymus T cells.

The sequencing input was thymocytes. These TCRs come from a girl under three years old with a congenital heart defect. The CDR3 runs from the conserved cysteine through the conserved F or W. D genes are given only for firm matches. Clone size appears in some rows only: once, few, many, or a class for an expanded clone.

.,.,TRBJ2-7,TRBV9,CASSPQPRGFLDEQYF,TGTGCCAGCAGCCCTCAACCTCGGGGGTTCCTGGACGAGCAGTACTTC
.,TRBD1,TRBJ1-5,TRBV7-9,CASSLALGGEVGNQPQHF,TGTGCCAGCAGCTTAGCGCTAGGGGGCGAGGTGGGCAATCAGCCCCAGCATTTT
once,.,TRBJ1-2,TRBV6-5,CASSYIVGTPAGGYTF,TGTGCCAGCAGTTATATAGTCGGTACTCCAGCGGGGGGCTACACCTTC
.,TRBD1,TRBJ2-2,TRBV11-2,CASSIDRDRVNTGELFF,TGTGCCAGCAGCATAGACCGGGACAGGGTAAACACCGGGGAGCTGTTTTTT
.,TRBD2,TRBJ2-3,TRBV12-5,CASGLVRVRWTRASTDTQYF,TGTGCTAGTGGTTTGGTACGGGTAAGGTGGACTAGGGCGAGCACAGATACGCAGTATTTT
.,TRBD1,TRBJ2-6,TRBV5-6,CASSSPDRGHYSGANVLTF,TGTGCCAGCAGCTCACCAGACAGGGGACATTACTCTGGGGCCAACGTCCTGACTTTC
.,.,TRBJ1-2,TRBV28,CASSSFPAVGNYGYTF,TGTGCCAGCAGTTCCTTCCCGGCGGTGGGTAACTATGGCTACACCTTC
few,.,TRBJ1-2,TRBV21-1,CASSKQGGDYGYTF,TGTGCCAGCAGCAAACAAGGGGGGGACTATGGCTACACCTTC
.,TRBD1,TRBJ1-6,TRBV29-1,CSVAGTGSSPLHF,TGCAGCGTTGCCGGGACAGGAAGTTCACCCCTCCACTTT
.,.,TRBJ2-7,TRBV28,CASSLFPILDSYEQYF,TGTGCCAGCAGTTTATTCCCAATATTGGACAGCTACGAGCAGTACTTC
.,.,TRBJ2-2,TRBV4-3,CASSQVPTVRITGELFF,TGCGCCAGCAGCCAAGTTCCGACTGTAAGAATCACCGGGGAGCTGTTTTTT
once,.,TRBJ1-5,TRBV19,CASMYRAALSNQPQHF,TGTGCCAGTATGTACAGGGCAGCCCTTAGCAATCAGCCCCAGCATTTT
.,.,TRBJ1-3,TRBV5-6,CASTRGAGRGNTIYF,TGTGCCAGCACCCGAGGGGCCGGGAGAGGAAACACCATATATTTT
once,TRBD1,TRBJ1-6,TRBV7-8,CASSPGGLSPLHF,TGTGCCAGCAGCCCAGGGGGCCTTTCACCCCTCCACTTT
.,.,TRBJ1-1,TRBV20-1,CSARGPEAFF,TGCAGTGCTAGGGGCCCTGAAGCTTTCTTT
.,TRBD1,TRBJ2-7,TRBV4-1,CASSLTGPGQGNEQYF,TGCGCCAGCAGCCTTACGGGTCCGGGACAGGGCAACGAGCAGTACTTC
.,.,TRBJ2-3,TRBV29-1,CSVVAGSDTQYF,TGCAGCGTTGTTGCCGGGTCAGATACGCAGTATTTT
few,TRBD1,TRBJ1-4,TRBV2,CASIPPAGAPLTGGLEKLFF,TGTGCCAGCATTCCCCCGGCGGGGGCTCCTTTGACAGGGGGCCTAGAAAAACTGTTTTTT
once,.,TRBJ1-1,TRBV7-6,CASSLGATMNTEAFF,TGTGCCAGCAGCTTAGGGGCAACGATGAACACTGAAGCTTTCTTT
.,.,TRBJ2-1,TRBV7-3,CASSLGTYNEQFF,TGTGCCAGCAGCTTAGGGACATACAATGAGCAGTTCTTC
.,.,TRBJ1-2,TRBV28,CASNLRVSYYGYTF,TGTGCCAGCAACCTCCGGGTTTCCTACTATGGCTACACCTTC
.,.,TRBJ1-2,TRBV5-1,CASSLVTENYGYTF,TGCGCCAGCAGCTTGGTGACAGAGAACTATGGCTACACCTTC
.,.,TRBJ1-1,TRBV11-2,CASSPTSGKETEAFF,TGTGCCAGCAGCCCGACCTCCGGGAAGGAGACTGAAGCTTTCTTT
.,.,TRBJ2-7,TRBV25-1,CASSEKDRTNSYEQYF,TGTGCCAGCAGTGAAAAAGACAGAACGAACTCCTACGAGCAGTACTTC
.,.,TRBJ2-5,TRBV27,CASSLKRYQETQYF,TGTGCCAGCAGTTTGAAGAGATACCAAGAGACCCAGTACTTC
.,TRBD2,TRBJ2-3,TRBV5-4,CASSLEFGLGPDTQYF,TGTGCCAGCAGCTTGGAATTCGGACTAGGACCCGATACGCAGTATTTT
.,TRBD1,TRBJ2-7,TRBV19,CASSIVDRIYEQYF,TGTGCCAGTAGTATTGTGGACAGGATTTACGAGCAGTACTTC
few,TRBD1,TRBJ1-1,TRBV11-2,CASSLGGGANSTEAFF,TGTGCCAGCAGCCTAGGAGGGGGCGCGAATAGCACTGAAGCTTTCTTT
.,TRBD1,TRBJ2-5,TRBV12-5,CASGGFRDRQETQYF,TGTGCTAGTGGGGGATTCCGGGACAGGCAAGAGACCCAGTACTTC
.,.,TRBJ2-2,TRBV11-1,CASSFRTENTGELFF,TGTGCCAGCAGCTTCCGGACAGAGAACACCGGGGAGCTGTTTTTT
.,.,TRBJ1-2,TRBV7-9,CASSLEQGRRLAYGYTF,TGTGCCAGCAGCTTGGAGCAGGGGCGGCGGTTGGCTTATGGCTACACCTTC
once,.,TRBJ1-1,TRBV19,CASSIQAENTEAFF,TGTGCCAGTAGTATCCAGGCCGAGAACACTGAAGCTTTCTTT
.,TRBD1,TRBJ1-2,TRBV18,CASSGQVRTGANYGYTF,TGTGCCAGCTCAGGTCAAGTTCGCACAGGGGCTAACTATGGCTACACCTTC
.,.,TRBJ1-6,TRBV6-5,CASKRTPLRSPLHF,TGTGCCAGCAAACGAACACCTTTACGATCGCCCCTCCACTTT
.,TRBD2,TRBJ2-5,TRBV5-6,CASSLVAGGDRQETQYF,TGTGCCAGCAGCTTGGTCGCGGGGGGCGACAGACAAGAGACCCAGTACTTC
.,TRBD2,TRBJ2-3,TRBV30,CAWRGIGTSGEWYF,TGTGCCTGGAGGGGAATTGGGACTAGCGGTGAATGGTATTTT
.,.,TRBJ2-2,TRBV4-3,CASSQDVRGGGGELFF,TGCGCCAGCAGCCAAGACGTTAGGGGGGGCGGCGGGGAGCTGTTTTTT
few,TRBD2,TRBJ2-7,TRBV5-4,CASSLWYRPGTNDYEQYF,TGTGCCAGCAGCTTGTGGTACCGACCGGGGACTAACGATTACGAGCAGTACTTC
.,.,TRBJ1-1,TRBV11-2,CASSLDLGSGGITEAFF,TGTGCCAGCAGCTTAGATTTAGGAAGTGGGGGCATCACTGAAGCTTTCTTT
.,.,TRBJ1-4,TRBV27,CASSYRGAGSEKLFF,TGTGCCAGCTCCTACCGGGGGGCAGGTAGTGAAAAACTGTTTTTT
once,TRBD1,TRBJ2-5,TRBV6-6,CASSSTGTGSQETQYF,TGTGCCAGCAGTTCGACCGGGACAGGGAGCCAAGAGACCCAGTACTTC
.,TRBD1,TRBJ1-5,TRBV28,CASSNRQGNQPQHF,TGTGCCAGCAGTAACCGACAGGGTAATCAGCCCCAGCATTTT
.,.,TRBJ1-1,TRBV5-1,CASSMGLRDTEAFF,TGCGCCAGCAGCATGGGCCTGAGGGACACTGAAGCTTTCTTT
.,.,TRBJ1-2,TRBV4-2,CASSQDRQFGYTF,TGTGCCAGCAGCCAAGATCGACAGTTTGGCTACACCTTC
few,TRBD2,TRBJ2-3,TRBV28,CASRPGAGGIPSTDTQYF,TGTGCCAGCAGACCCGGGGCGGGGGGGATACCTAGCACAGATACGCAGTATTTT
.,TRBD1,TRBJ1-1,TRBV7-2,CASSPGTGVLNTEAFF,TGTGCCAGCAGCCCCGGGACAGGGGTTTTGAACACTGAAGCTTTCTTT
once,TRBD1,TRBJ1-2,TRBV6-5,CASRRQGFDYGYTF,TGTGCCAGCAGGCGACAGGGCTTTGACTATGGCTACACCTTC